These 26 T cell receptor beta chains came from one sample sequenced in a study of blood T cell repertoires in COVID-19. Sequencing used immunoSEQ multiplex PCR; TCRdb keeps in-frame clones, though not all of them. The sample contains 200,000 to 250,000 clones, over 75% of which appear only once. Sequenced input: peripheral blood. These receptors came from a woman in her 70s with COVID-19, enrolled during active disease.

The chain employs TRBV19 and TRBJ1-6, with a tentative D call TRBD1 (5 bases). The CDR3 spans 14 residues. The ends were cut back, 7 bases at V and 6 bases at J, with 13 bases in the middle. The V gene's germline CDR1 is LNHDA and CDR2 SQIVND (reference sequence). CDR3 in amino acids: CASTGDGGNSPLHF. DNA of the CDR3: TGTGCCAGTACAGGCGACGGGGGTAATTCACCCCTCCACTTT.

The chain joins TRBV20-1 to TRBJ1-3; D is unresolved. The V gene's germline CDR1 is DFQATT and CDR2 SNEGSKA (reference sequence). V was shortened by 5 bases and J by 4 bases, with 6 bases between the two germline ends. The CDR3 runs 11 residues. The CDR3 DNA is TGCAGTGCTTCCCCGGGAAACACCATATATTTT. Its translation is CSASPGNTIYF.

The chain employs TRBV7-3 and TRBJ1-4; tentative D call: TRBD1 (6 bases). The CDR3 extends over 15 amino acids. V lost 5 bases to trimming and J lost 3 bases, with 13 bases between them. Per germline, CDR1 SGHTA and CDR2 FQGTGA. CDR3 nucleotide sequence: TGTGCCAGCAGCGCCAGGGGCGATGCTAATGAAAAACTGTTTTTT. This gives the protein CASSARGDANEKLFF.

The chain joins TRBV28 to TRBJ1-4, with 10 bases matching TRBD1. The V gene's germline CDR1 is MDHEN and CDR2 SYDVKM. V dropped 6 bases and J dropped 5; count of bases not matched to a gene: 3. The CDR3 runs 14 residues. CDR3 bases: TGTGCCAGCAGGCTGACAGGGGGCAATGAAAAACTGTTTTTT. It specifies CASRLTGGNEKLFF. The full variable domain, completed using reference TRBV28 and TRBJ1-4, is DVKVTQSSRYLVKRTGEKVFLECVQDMDHENMFWYRQDPGLGLRLIYFSYDVKMKEKGDIPEGYSVSREKKERFSLILESASTNQTSMYLCASRLTGGNEKLFFGSGTQLSVL.

V is TRBV7-2 and J is TRBJ2-6; 9 bases agree with TRBD1. Trimming removed 5 bases from V and 2 bases from J; junction bases left unmatched: 1. Germline V CDR1 and CDR2: SGHTA, FQGNSA. The CDR3 runs to 15 residues. CDR3 sequence: CASSRTGAGANVLTF. The CDR3 DNA sequence: TGTGCCAGCAGCCGGACAGGGGCTGGGGCCAACGTCCTGACTTTC.

V is TRBV2 and J is TRBJ1-1; TRBD1 matches at 8 bases. Germline values: CDR1 SNHLY, CDR2 FYNNEI. The trim removed 10 bases at V and 4 bases at J, leaving 11 bases unmatched. The CDR3 sequence is 14 residues long. The CDR3 region is CATKNRGGSTEAFF. The CDR3 coding sequence is TGTGCCACCAAGAACAGGGGGGGGAGCACTGAAGCTTTCTTT. Full variable domain (remainder filled in from reference TRBV2 and TRBJ1-1): EPEVTQTPSHQVTQMGQEVILRCVPISNHLYFYWYRQILGQKVEFLVSFYNNEISEKSEIFDDQFSVERPDGSNFTLKIRSTKLEDSAMYFCATKNRGGSTEAFFGQGTRLTVV.

The chain uses TRBV4-2 and TRBJ2-7, with 9 positions matching TRBD1. This CDR3 region has 15 residues. The germline V gene encodes CDR1 LGHNA and CDR2 YNFKEQ. V shed 8 bases, J shed 2 bases, and the junction held 10 bases outside the gene matches. The CDR3 nucleotides read TGTGCCAGCGCCCCCGGGACAGGGCCAACCTACGAGCAGTACTTC. It specifies CASAPGTGPTYEQYF.

The chain is built from TRBV4-2 and TRBJ1-2, with TRBD1 as a possible D gene (5 bases). V lost 7 bases and J lost 7, with 19 bases in between. CDR1 is LGHNA, CDR2 YNFKEQ, per germline. CDR3 length equals 14 residues. The CDR3, as DNA: TGTGCCAGCAAAGGGGCAGGGAATAAGCTTGGCTACACCTTC. Translated, it gives CASKGAGNKLGYTF.

This clone was observed once. V usage is TRBV4-2 and J usage is TRBJ2-2; D uncertain. The CDR3 consists of 15 residues. The ends were cut back, 3 bases at V and 0 bases at J, with 8 bases in the middle. Germline CDR1 LGHNA, CDR2 YNFKEQ. The DNA for the CDR3 is TGTGCCAGCAGCCAGTACGTAGCGAACACCGGGGAGCTGTTTTTT. Translated: CASSQYVANTGELFF.

The CDR3 DNA reads TGTGCCAGCAGTGAACAGAGGAACACTGAAGCTTTCTTT. This codes for CASSEQRNTEAFF. The J gene is TRBJ1-1, the V gene TRBV6-4; no clear D gene. There are 13 residues in the CDR3. Germline loops: CDR1 MRHNA, CDR2 SNTAGT. The V end lost 3 bases, the J end lost 1 base, and 6 bases lay between the germline ends.

CDR3 coding DNA: TGTGCCAGCAGTAGGCAGGGCATCATTAATGGGGCCAACGTCCTGACTTTC. This encodes CASSRQGIINGANVLTF. J is TRBJ2-6 and V is TRBV6-2 or TRBV6-3, with D tentatively TRBD1 (5 bases). Trimming removed 5 bases from V and 3 bases from J, with 17 bases in between. The length of the CDR3 is 17 residues. CDR1 MNHEY and CDR2 SVGEGT come from the germline V gene.

The chain joins TRBV7-3 to TRBJ2-1; the D gene is possibly TRBD1 (7 bases). Germline lookup yields CDR1 SGHTA and CDR2 FQGTGA. V was clipped by 5 bases and J by 9 bases, with 20 bases between them. This CDR3 is 15 amino acids long. The CDR3 DNA follows: TGTGCCAGCAGCCCGCGAGCTGACAGGGAGGCTGAGCAGTTCTTC. Its translation: CASSPRADREAEQFF. The whole variable domain, filled in from reference TRBV7-3 and TRBJ2-1, reads GAGVSQTPSNKVTEKGKYVELRCDPISGHTALYWYRQSLGQGPEFLIYFQGTGAADDSGLPNDRFFAVRPEGSVSTLKIQRTERGDSAVYLCASSPRADREAEQFFGPGTRLTVL.

This clone appeared a single time. This chain links TRBV18 with TRBJ1-6; 7 bases line up with TRBD1. The CDR3 consists of 18 residues. The V gene's germline CDR1 is KGHSH and CDR2 LQKENI. The V segment lost 3 bases and the J segment 7 bases; nucleotides outside the gene matches: 15. The CDR3 loop is CASSPSSLGDSGNSPLHF. CDR3 coding DNA: TGTGCCAGCTCACCGAGTTCGCTGGGGGACAGTGGGAATTCACCCCTCCACTTT.

The J gene is TRBJ2-2, the V gene TRBV4-3; possibly TRBD1 for D (5 bases). Trimming left V 3 bases short and J 5 bases short, with 13 bases between. CDR1 is LGHNA, CDR2 YSLEER, per germline. The CDR3 consists of 15 residues. The CDR3 loop reads CASSQWTKGTGELFF. CDR3 nucleotides: TGCGCCAGCAGCCAGTGGACAAAAGGGACCGGGGAGCTGTTTTTT.

The chain couples TRBV27 to TRBJ1-1; a possible D gene is TRBD1 (6 bases). CDR1 and CDR2 from the germline V gene are MNHEY and SMNVEV (reference sequence). Trimming removed 5 bases at V and 4 bases at J, with 8 bases between. The CDR3 runs to 12 residues. In DNA, the CDR3 is TGTGCCAGCAGTCCCAGGGGCACTGAAGCTTTCTTT. Its protein product is CASSPRGTEAFF.

The rearrangement uses TRBV7-2 and TRBJ2-3; 8 bases line up with TRBD2. The CDR3 runs to 14 residues. V trimming: 5 bases; J trimming: 4 bases; junction bases outside the gene matches: 5. Germline V lookup: CDR1 SGHTA, CDR2 FQGNSA. CDR3 residues: CASSILAEADTQYF. The DNA of the CDR3 is TGTGCCAGCAGCATACTAGCGGAGGCAGATACGCAGTATTTT.

Here the CDR3 reads CASSLYGWTEAFF. CDR3 DNA: TGTGCCAGCAGTTTATATGGCTGGACTGAAGCTTTCTTT. The gene calls are TRBV27 and TRBJ1-1; D gene ambiguous. The germline V and J ends were trimmed by 1 base and 5 bases, with 8 bases remaining between them. This CDR3 comprises 13 residues. Germline V gene data show CDR1 as MNHEY and CDR2 as SMNVEV (reference sequence).

This sequence joins TRBV3-1 (or the pseudogene TRBV3-2) and TRBJ1-5; tentative D call: TRBD1 (5 bases). Trimming pared 0 bases from V and 7 bases from J, leaving 7 bases between. Germline V gene lookup returns CDR1 LGHDT and CDR2 YNNKEL (reference sequence). The CDR3 is 13 amino acids. As DNA, the CDR3 is TGTGCCAGCAGCCAAGATACAGGCCAGCCCCAGCATTTT. Its translation: CASSQDTGQPQHF.

The gene calls are TRBV27 and TRBJ1-2; D is unclear. Germline assignment: CDR1 MNHEY and CDR2 SMNVEV (reference sequence). V shed 6 bases and J shed 4 bases, with 12 bases lying between them. The CDR3 runs 13 residues. In DNA form, the CDR3 reads TGTGCCAGCAGCCCCCGGGTGAGCTATGGCTACACCTTC. Translated: CASSPRVSYGYTF.

The chain carries TRBV9 and TRBJ2-1; D is unclear. Germline V CDR1 and CDR2: SGDLS, YYNGEE. V was shortened by 1 base and J by 7 bases, with 6 bases between the two germline ends. This CDR3 is 12 amino acids long. Here the CDR3 reads CASSVLPNEQFF. In DNA, the CDR3 is TGTGCCAGCAGCGTACTTCCGAATGAGCAGTTCTTC.

In its sample, this clone was seen once. This chain uses TRBV3-1 (or the pseudogene TRBV3-2) with TRBJ1-5, with TRBD1 as a possible D gene (6 bases). Germline values: CDR1 LGHDT, CDR2 YNNKEL (reference sequence). V was trimmed by 4 bases and J by 4 bases, leaving 8 bases between them. This CDR3 region has 13 residues. The CDR3 loop is CASSLRGNQPQHF. The DNA of the CDR3 is TGTGCCAGCAGCCTGAGGGGGAATCAGCCCCAGCATTTT.

This chain connects TRBV5-1 to TRBJ2-1, with 11 bases that match TRBD2. Germline CDR1 reads SGHRS; CDR2 reads YFSETQ. V lost 1 base and J lost 6; bases outside the gene matches: 6. This CDR3 is built from 16 residues. In DNA form, the CDR3 reads TGCGCCAGCAGCTTGAGGCCTAGCGGGAGGAGCAATGAGCAGTTCTTC. It specifies CASSLRPSGRSNEQFF.

The chain couples TRBV24-1 to TRBJ1-1; 9 positions match TRBD1. Germline lookup yields CDR1 KGHDR and CDR2 SFDVKD. Losses at the gene ends were 3 bases for V and 5 bases for J; bases not matched to a gene: 15. The CDR3 has 18 amino acids. The CDR3 region is CATSDPDPGQGGRTEAFF. The DNA of the CDR3 is TGTGCCACCAGTGATCCCGATCCGGGACAGGGAGGGAGGACTGAAGCTTTCTTT.

This chain links TRBV6-1 with TRBJ2-7; TRBD2 matches at 10 bases. CDR1 is MNHNS, CDR2 SASEGT, per germline. After removal of 2 bases from V and 2 bases from J, the junction contained 3 bases not matched to a gene. The CDR3 has 15 amino acids. CDR3 in DNA: TGTGCCAGCAGTGAAAGACTAGCGGGTACCTACGAGCAGTACTTC. It encodes CASSERLAGTYEQYF.

This sequence joins TRBV3-1 (or the pseudogene TRBV3-2) and TRBJ1-1, with 11 positions matching TRBD1. Germline CDR1 LGHDT, CDR2 YNNKEL (reference sequence). The CDR3 covers 16 residues. After removal of 7 bases from V and 5 bases from J, the junction contained 12 bases not matched to a gene. The CDR3 is CASTIGQGAIYTEAFF. CDR3 coding DNA: TGTGCCAGCACTATAGGACAGGGGGCGATTTATACTGAAGCTTTCTTT.

The rearrangement joins TRBV6-6 to TRBJ2-1; maybe TRBD1 (6 bases). CDR3 length equals 15 residues. CDR1 is MNHNY, CDR2 SVGAGI, per germline (reference sequence). V lost 8 bases, J lost 0 bases, and 14 bases lay in between. The CDR3 region has the DNA TGTGCCAGCGACAGGAGCGGAACCTCCTACAATGAGCAGTTCTTC. This gives the protein CASDRSGTSYNEQFF.